What follows are 21 T cell receptor beta chains derived from one specimen sequenced in a study of blood T cell repertoires in COVID-19. The method was immunoSEQ multiplex PCR; TCRdb's version includes in-frame clones alone and lacks a portion of them. This table holds 200,000 to 250,000 clones, 70% to 90% found once. Specimen: PBMCs or T cells enriched from blood (not recorded which). These receptors were obtained from a man between 25 and 39 years old who had recovered from COVID-19.

The V and J genes are TRBV19 and TRBJ2-7; the match to TRBD2 covers 12 bases. With V trimmed by 4 bases and J by 7 bases, 8 bases remained unmatched. CDR1 and CDR2 (germline): LNHDA, SQIVND (reference sequence). CDR3 length equals 15 residues. The CDR3 loop is CASSNPGLAGAEQYF. CDR3 coding DNA: TGTGCCAGTAGTAACCCGGGACTAGCGGGTGCGGAGCAGTACTTC.

The chain has TRBV6-5 and TRBJ2-1; 10 nucleotides align to TRBD2. V gave up 4 bases and J gave up 12 bases; unmatched junction bases: 6. Germline lookup yields CDR1 MNHEY and CDR2 SVGAGI. CDR3 size: 13 residues. The CDR3 nucleotides are TGTGCCAGCAGTTTCAAGCGGGAGGGCGGGCAGTTCTTC. Its translation is CASSFKREGGQFF.

The chain carries TRBV5-1 and TRBJ2-3, with 8 bases lining up with TRBD2. CDR1 SGHRS and CDR2 YFSETQ come from the germline V gene. There are 14 residues in the CDR3. V shed 6 bases and J 1 base; nucleotides not matched to a gene: 4. The CDR3 region is CASNPAGGTDTQYF. The CDR3 bases are TGCGCCAGCAATCCAGCGGGGGGCACAGATACGCAGTATTTT.

This clone was counted a few times. The chain couples TRBV10-1 to TRBJ2-1, with D tentatively TRBD2 (6 bases). The CDR3 extends over 17 amino acids. Germline values: CDR1 WNHNN, CDR2 SYGVQD (reference sequence). V lost 5 bases to trimming and J lost 3 bases, with 20 bases between them. Here the CDR3 reads CASSRRDFRLDYNEQFF. CDR3 in DNA: TGCGCCAGCAGTCGCCGGGACTTTCGCTTGGACTACAATGAGCAGTTCTTC.

The chain combines TRBV7-2 with TRBJ1-1, with D tentatively TRBD1 (6 bases). Trimming pared 0 bases from V and 7 bases from J, leaving 12 bases between. The CDR3 covers 14 residues. In germline, CDR1 is SGHTA, CDR2 FQGNSA. CDR3 region: CASSLATGRNEAFF. For the CDR3, the DNA is TGTGCCAGCAGCTTAGCAACAGGGAGAAATGAAGCTTTCTTT.

This chain joins TRBV11-2 and TRBJ2-6; 8 bases fit TRBD1. The CDR3 totals 17 residues. Unmatched junction bases numbered 8, after V lost 5 bases and J lost 2 bases. Germline V gene data show CDR1 as SGHAT and CDR2 as FQNNGV. The CDR3 DNA follows: TGTGCCAGCAGCCCCCGGACAGGGCAAACTGGGGCCAACGTCCTGACTTTC. Amino acid sequence: CASSPRTGQTGANVLTF.

Turning to this clone: A junction boundary mismatches the germline segment, possibly from a read error. The V and J genes are TRBV30 and TRBJ1-2; 7 positions agree with TRBD1. CDR1 GTSNPN and CDR2 SVGIG come from the germline V gene (reference sequence). This CDR3 region has 11 residues. The CDR3 protein is CAWSISTGTIF. The CDR3 DNA follows: TGTGCCTGGAGCATCTCGACAGGGACGATATTC.

The rearrangement uses TRBV7-2 and TRBJ2-5; a weak D match, TRBD2 (6 bases). Looked up from germline, CDR1 is SGHTA and CDR2 is FQGNSA. This CDR3 spans 15 amino acids. V was clipped by 5 bases and J by 5 bases, with 18 bases between them. The CDR3 region is CASSPGGGGRETQYF. The DNA for the CDR3 is TGTGCCAGCAGCCCCGGTGGGGGAGGTAGGGAGACCCAGTACTTC. Variable domain in full (rest from reference TRBV7-2 and TRBJ2-5): GAGVSQSPSNKVTEKGKDVELRCDPISGHTALYWYRQSLGQGLEFLIYFQGNSAPDKSGLPSDRFSAERTGGSVSTLTIQRTQQEDSAVYLCASSPGGGGRETQYFGPGTRLLVL.

The chain employs TRBV5-1 and TRBJ2-3, with D perhaps TRBD2 (6 bases). Germline-derived CDR1 and CDR2 are SGHRS and YFSETQ. Trimming pared 8 bases from V and 1 base from J, leaving 17 bases between. This CDR3 is built from 15 residues. The CDR3 is CASPPSSGRTDTQYF. In nucleotides, the CDR3 is TGCGCCAGTCCCCCGAGTAGCGGACGCACAGATACGCAGTATTTT.

Notes on this clone: Distinct nucleotide sequences in the sample also encode this CDR3. This rearrangement joins TRBV12-3 or TRBV12-4 to TRBJ1-5; 7 bases fit TRBD1. The CDR3 length is 13 residues. The V gene end was trimmed by 5 bases and the J gene end by 5 bases; junction bases not matched to a gene: 3. This CDR3 is CASSGTGDQPQHF. The CDR3 DNA sequence: TGTGCCAGCAGTGGCACAGGGGATCAGCCCCAGCATTTT.

The CDR3 region has the DNA TGTGCCAGCAGTTACAACGCACGGTCTGAAGCTTTCTTT. Its translation: CASSYNARSEAFF. The chain employs TRBV6-5 and TRBJ1-1; D ambiguous. The length of the CDR3 is 13 residues. V was clipped by 2 bases and J by 6 bases, with 10 bases between them. Germline assignment: CDR1 MNHEY and CDR2 SVGAGI.

The genes are TRBV4-1 and TRBJ2-5; 14 bases are shared with TRBD2. CDR1 and CDR2 (germline): MGHRA, YSYEKL. J was trimmed by 5 bases and V by 4 bases; bases with no gene match: 12. The length of the CDR3 is 18 residues. CDR3 in amino acids: CASSPTTGTSGGTETQYF. As DNA, the CDR3 is TGCGCCAGCAGCCCTACCACCGGGACTAGCGGGGGAACGGAGACCCAGTACTTC.

The chain uses TRBV10-1 and TRBJ2-5; maybe TRBD2 (6 bases). Germline CDR1 is WNHNN and CDR2 is SYGVQD (reference sequence). The V gene lost 5 bases and the J gene lost 0 bases, with 7 bases spanning the gap. The CDR3 has 13 residues. CDR3 coding DNA: TGCGCCAGCAGTCCGGGGGACCAAGAGACCCAGTACTTC. It encodes CASSPGDQETQYF.

The chain uses TRBV6-5 and TRBJ2-7; the D is unclear. Per germline, CDR1 MNHEY and CDR2 SVGAGI. This CDR3 comprises 14 residues. Trimming removed 6 bases from V and 4 bases from J, with 16 bases in between. CDR3 loop: CASSSVRVKYEQYF. For the CDR3, the DNA is TGTGCCAGCAGCTCCGTTCGGGTAAAGTACGAGCAGTACTTC.

The rearrangement uses TRBV10-3 and TRBJ1-1; D perhaps matches TRBD1 (6 bases). The CDR3 runs 11 residues. CDR1 ENHRY and CDR2 SYGVKD come from the germline V gene. The V gene lost 6 bases and the J gene lost 5 bases, with 7 bases spanning the gap. Here the CDR3 reads CAIRGTTEAFF. CDR3 DNA: TGTGCCATCAGGGGGACAACTGAAGCTTTCTTT.

The chain combines TRBV28 with TRBJ2-5; 7 bases are shared with TRBD1. Trimming at V came to 6 bases and at J to 3 bases, leaving 7 bases not matched to a gene. Germline V gene lookup returns CDR1 MDHEN and CDR2 SYDVKM. This CDR3 has 14 residues. In nucleotides, the CDR3 is TGTGCCAGCAGCCCGGGACAGACCGAAGAGACCCAGTACTTC. Translation: CASSPGQTEETQYF.

The DNA for the CDR3 is TGTGCCAGCAGCCAGGGACTAGCGGGTTTCAATGAGCAGTTCTTC. This codes for CASSQGLAGFNEQFF. The V call is TRBV5-8, the J call TRBJ2-1; TRBD2 matches 12 bases. V was pared by 4 bases and J by 6 bases, with 5 bases of the junction left unmatched. CDR1 SGHTS and CDR2 YDEGEE come from the germline V gene. The CDR3 length is 15 residues.

This rearrangement joins TRBV3-1 (or the pseudogene TRBV3-2) to TRBJ1-1; TRBD1 is a possible D gene (5 bases). Germline V gene lookup returns CDR1 LGHDT and CDR2 YNNKEL (reference sequence). The V end lost 3 bases, the J end lost 9 bases, and 29 bases lay between the germline ends. The CDR3 loop spans 18 amino acids. The CDR3 reads CASSHSIQGRRFLVKAFF. Written as DNA, the CDR3 is TGTGCCAGCAGCCACTCAATTCAGGGTAGGAGATTTTTAGTAAAAGCTTTCTTT.

The J gene is TRBJ1-2, the V gene TRBV25-1; 9 nucleotides line up with TRBD1. CDR3 length: 16 amino acids. Losses at the gene ends were 0 bases for V and 4 bases for J; bases not matched to a gene: 6. The germline gives CDR1 MGHDK, CDR2 SYGVNS. The CDR3 nucleotides read TGTGCCAGCAGTGAATATCCAGCGACAGGGGGCTATGGCTACACCTTC. It yields the protein CASSEYPATGGYGYTF.

The rearrangement uses TRBV13 and TRBJ2-7, with 7 bases aligning to TRBD2. CDR3 length: 18 residues. Trimming removed 5 bases from V and 0 bases from J; junction bases left unmatched: 16. Germline CDR1 is PRHDT and CDR2 is FYEKMQ (reference sequence). CDR3 protein: CASSPNGRGAGSSYEQYF. The DNA for the CDR3 is TGTGCCAGCAGCCCAAACGGTCGGGGAGCGGGGAGCTCCTACGAGCAGTACTTC.

This clone is a singleton in its sample. This chain uses TRBV5-4 with TRBJ2-7; 8 bases fit TRBD2. The CDR3 covers 15 residues. The trim removed 5 bases at V and 0 bases at J, leaving 7 bases unmatched. Germline loops: CDR1 SGHNT, CDR2 YYREEE (reference sequence). The CDR3, as DNA: TGTGCCAGCAGACGCGGGGGGACAAGCTCCTACGAGCAGTACTTC. This sequence encodes CASRRGGTSSYEQYF.